What follows are 28 T cell receptor beta chains derived from one specimen sequenced in a study of blood T cell repertoires in COVID-19. Sequenced by immunoSEQ multiplex PCR; TCRdb stores in-frame clones only, minus some. The top ten clones hold more than 20% of a sample with approximately 50,000 clones, 60% to 85% of them seen once. The specimen was peripheral blood. These receptors came from a man aged 45-65 years with active or convalescent COVID-19.

The V call is TRBV5-1, the J call TRBJ2-7, with D uncertain. The germline V and J ends were trimmed by 2 bases and 4 bases, with 10 bases remaining between them. This CDR3 spans 13 amino acids. The V gene's germline CDR1 is SGHRS and CDR2 YFSETQ. The DNA for the CDR3 is TGCGCCAGCAGCTTCGAATTCGGGTACGAGCAGTACTTC. Translation: CASSFEFGYEQYF.

V gene TRBV7-8 combines with J gene TRBJ2-1, with a weak D call TRBD2 (5 bases). Deletions cut 1 base from V and 6 bases from J, with 7 bases between. The CDR3 extends over 13 amino acids. Per germline, CDR1 SGHVS and CDR2 FQNEAQ. CDR3 sequence (DNA): TGTGCCAGCAGCTTAGTAGCGAGCAATGAGCAGTTCTTC. It yields the protein CASSLVASNEQFF. Combining the CDR3 with reference TRBV7-8 and TRBJ2-1 gives the whole variable domain GAGVSQSPRYKVAKRGQDVALRCDPISGHVSLFWYQQALGQGPEFLTYFQNEAQLDKSGLPSDRFFAERPEGSVSTLKIQRTQQEDSAVYLCASSLVASNEQFFGPGTRLTVL.

The chain has TRBV19 and TRBJ1-5; 8 bases match TRBD1. Germline trimming cut 9 bases from V and 4 bases from J; bases unmatched to any gene: 5. The CDR3 consists of 13 residues. The germline gives CDR1 LNHDA, CDR2 SQIVND (reference sequence). The CDR3 region has the DNA TGTGCCAGCGCCCGGGACAGGAATCAGCCCCAGCATTTT. Translated, it gives CASARDRNQPQHF. Full variable domain (missing parts from reference TRBV19 and TRBJ1-5): DGGITQSPKYLFRKEGQNVTLSCEQNLNHDAMYWYRQDPGQGLRLIYYSQIVNDFQKGDIAEGYSVSREKKESFPLTVTSAQKNPTAFYLCASARDRNQPQHFGDGTRLSIL.

V is TRBV2 and J is TRBJ2-5; D gene unclear. In germline, CDR1 is SNHLY, CDR2 FYNNEI. The V end was cut by 2 bases, the J end by 5 bases, with 12 bases between. The CDR3 is 14 residues long. The CDR3 DNA reads TGTGCCAGCAGTGAATCTGGCGGTTGGGAGACCCAGTACTTC. This sequence encodes CASSESGGWETQYF. The full variable domain, with the rest looked up from reference TRBV2 and TRBJ2-5, is EPEVTQTPSHQVTQMGQEVILRCVPISNHLYFYWYRQILGQKVEFLVSFYNNEISEKSEIFDDQFSVERPDGSNFTLKIRSTKLEDSAMYFCASSESGGWETQYFGPGTRLLVL.

The chain carries TRBV30 and TRBJ2-7; 14 positions agree with TRBD2. Per germline, CDR1 GTSNPN and CDR2 SVGIG (reference sequence). The CDR3 loop spans 13 amino acids. V lost 6 bases and J lost 4; bases outside the gene matches: 2. This chain's CDR3 is CACRLAGGYEQYF. DNA for the CDR3: TGTGCCTGTCGACTAGCGGGAGGGTACGAGCAGTACTTC.

This clone was counted only a few times. This rearrangement joins TRBV3-1 (or the pseudogene TRBV3-2) to TRBJ2-2, with 14 bases that match TRBD2. This CDR3 region has 15 residues. Trimming removed 6 bases from V and 6 bases from J; junction bases left unmatched: 3. Per the germline V gene, CDR1 is LGHDT and CDR2 is YNNKEL (reference sequence). This CDR3 is CASRATSGRAGELFF. The CDR3 nucleotides read TGTGCCAGCAGGGCGACTAGCGGGAGGGCCGGGGAGCTGTTTTTT.

The genes are TRBV14 and TRBJ1-1; 8 bases fit TRBD1. CDR1 is SGHDN, CDR2 FVKESK, per germline. V lost 3 bases to trimming and J lost 5 bases; unmatched junction nucleotides: 5. CDR3 length: 14 residues. CDR3 loop: CASSHRGQGTEAFF. CDR3 nucleotide sequence: TGTGCCAGCAGCCACAGGGGGCAGGGTACTGAAGCTTTCTTT.

The chain has TRBV12-2 and TRBJ2-7; TRBD2, the table's D call, lacks a check against the DNA. TRBV12-2 is a known pseudogene. The CDR3 contains 16 residues. CDR3 protein: CASPPKRETLSYEQYF. As DNA, the CDR3 is TGTGCAAGTCCCCCGAAGCGGGAGACCCTCTCCTACGAGCAGTACTTC.

About this clone itself: One junction end disagrees with the germline gene, perhaps due to a read error. The chain recombines TRBV7-7 with TRBJ2-5; 8 nucleotides agree with TRBD2. CDR1 and CDR2 from the germline V gene are SSHAT and FNYEAQ (reference sequence). The CDR3 consists of 17 residues. The CDR3 bases are TGTGCTAGCAGCTTAGTAATATCCGGCGGGGGGCGGGAGACCCAGTACTTC. Protein product: CASSLVISGGGRETQYF.

This sequence joins TRBV6-6 and TRBJ2-2; D unclear. The CDR3 runs 12 residues. The V gene's germline CDR1 is MNHNY and CDR2 SVGAGI (reference sequence). V lost 3 bases to trimming and J lost 6 bases, with 5 bases between them. CDR3 sequence (DNA): TGTGCCAGCAGTTATACGGCCGGGGAGCTGTTTTTT. This translates into CASSYTAGELFF.

In its sample, this clone was seen a few times. This chain connects TRBV7-9 to TRBJ2-7, with D unresolved. V dropped 3 bases and J dropped 5 bases, with 5 bases sitting between them. Germline-derived CDR1 and CDR2 are SEHNR and FQNEAQ (reference sequence). This CDR3 region has 11 residues. The CDR3 DNA sequence: TGTGCCAGCAGCTTTATCCACGAGCAGTACTTC. This encodes CASSFIHEQYF.

The sample holds a few counts of this clone. The gene calls are TRBV29-1 and TRBJ2-7; 8 positions agree with TRBD2. J gave up 5 bases and V 4 bases, and 7 bases lay outside the gene matches. Germline V gene lookup returns CDR1 SQVTM and CDR2 ANQGSEA. The CDR3 runs 13 residues. The CDR3 bases are TGCAGCGTTGTTTCGGGAGGGAGCCACGAGCAGTACTTC. Translated, it gives CSVVSGGSHEQYF.

V gene TRBV3-1 (or the pseudogene TRBV3-2) combines with J gene TRBJ2-1; 8 bases align to TRBD2. The ends lost 4 bases at V and 6 bases at J; junction bases unmatched: 14. This CDR3 contains 17 residues. CDR1 is LGHDT, CDR2 YNNKEL, per germline (reference sequence). The CDR3 sequence: CASSPGERTSPTNEQFF. The CDR3 DNA follows: TGTGCCAGCAGCCCAGGGGAAAGGACTAGCCCAACCAATGAGCAGTTCTTC.

This clone was seen a handful of times. The chain uses TRBV11-2 and TRBJ2-7; D is perhaps TRBD2 (5 bases). Germline V gene lookup returns CDR1 SGHAT and CDR2 FQNNGV. The V end lost 1 base, the J end lost 3 bases, and 10 bases lay between the germline ends. CDR3 length: 14 residues. CDR3 sequence reads: CASSLVGGYYEQYF. The CDR3 DNA reads TGTGCCAGCAGCTTAGTAGGAGGCTACTACGAGCAGTACTTC.

A remark on this clone: This may arise from a read error, as a much more abundant clone is one base away. Distinct nucleotide sequences in the sample also encode this CDR3. The rearrangement links TRBV19 to TRBJ1-1; a weak D match, TRBD1 (6 bases). CDR3 length equals 13 residues. The germline V gene has CDR1 LNHDA and CDR2 SQIVND (reference sequence). Deletions cut 11 bases from V and 10 bases from J, with 23 bases between. The CDR3 DNA sequence: TGTGCCCGCCACGTGGGGGCGGGGGGGGCAGCTTTCTTT. Residues: CARHVGAGGAAFF.

This clone was picked up a small number of times. V gene TRBV5-6 combines with J gene TRBJ1-1, with D perhaps matching TRBD1 (6 bases). This CDR3 contains 14 residues. Per germline, CDR1 SGHDT and CDR2 YYEEEE. Trimming stripped 0 bases from V and 0 bases from J, with 6 bases between. Here the CDR3 DNA reads TGTGCCAGCAGCTTGGGGACAGTGAACACTGAAGCTTTCTTT. Translated, it gives CASSLGTVNTEAFF.

The J gene is TRBJ2-7, the V gene TRBV5-1; D not certain. Per the germline V gene, CDR1 is SGHRS and CDR2 is YFSETQ. With 0 bases removed from V and 4 bases from J, the gap between germline ends came to 8 bases. The CDR3 sequence is 13 residues long. The CDR3 is CASSLALGYEQYF. The CDR3 bases are TGCGCCAGCAGCTTGGCCCTCGGGTACGAGCAGTACTTC.

This chain connects TRBV7-2 to TRBJ1-5, with no clear D. Germline CDR1 and CDR2: SGHTA and FQGNSA. The CDR3 is made up of 14 amino acids. With 5 bases removed from V and 4 bases from J, the gap between germline ends came to 12 bases. CDR3 residues: CASSPLEGNQPQHF. CDR3 nucleotides: TGTGCCAGCAGCCCTCTTGAGGGTAATCAGCCCCAGCATTTT.

The table lists this clone with a count of one. V usage is TRBV7-2 and J usage is TRBJ1-2; 7 nucleotides agree with TRBD1. Germline V gives CDR1 SGHTA, CDR2 FQGNSA. J was trimmed by 2 bases and V by 5 bases; bases with no gene match: 5. The CDR3 is 14 residues long. The CDR3, as DNA: TGTGCCAGCAGCCTTACAGGGGAAAACTATGGCTACACCTTC. Residues: CASSLTGENYGYTF. Drawing the rest from reference TRBV7-2 and TRBJ1-2, the complete variable domain is GAGVSQSPSNKVTEKGKDVELRCDPISGHTALYWYRQSLGQGLEFLIYFQGNSAPDKSGLPSDRFSAERTGGSVSTLTIQRTQQEDSAVYLCASSLTGENYGYTFGSGTRLTVV.

The V and J genes are TRBV20-1 and TRBJ2-2; TRBD1 agrees at 7 bases. Germline values: CDR1 DFQATT, CDR2 SNEGSKA (reference sequence). The CDR3 contains 15 residues. The trim removed 3 bases at V and 7 bases at J, leaving 11 bases unmatched. This CDR3 reads CSASALGQGVGELFF. The CDR3 DNA sequence: TGCAGTGCTAGTGCTCTTGGTCAGGGGGTCGGGGAGCTGTTTTTT.

This clone occurred once. V usage is TRBV18 and J usage is TRBJ2-5; D remains ambiguous. This CDR3 comprises 14 residues. In germline, CDR1 is KGHSH, CDR2 LQKENI. The germline V and J ends were trimmed by 2 bases and 2 bases, with 9 bases remaining between them. The CDR3 nucleotides are TGTGCCAGCTCACCAGTCGGGTTTCAAGAGACCCAGTACTTC. Translation: CASSPVGFQETQYF.

This chain joins TRBV13 and TRBJ2-3; a weak D match, TRBD2 (6 bases). Trimming removed 3 bases at V and 6 bases at J, with 19 bases between. Germline V CDR1 and CDR2: PRHDT, FYEKMQ (reference sequence). CDR3 size: 16 residues. The CDR3 protein is CASSFSRLGGGDTQYF. CDR3 coding DNA: TGTGCCAGCAGCTTTAGCCGCCTGGGGGGTGGGGATACGCAGTATTTT.

The chain joins TRBV3-1 (or the pseudogene TRBV3-2) to TRBJ2-7, with TRBD2 identical over 12 bases. The CDR3 is 16 amino acids. Germline V gene data show CDR1 as LGHDT and CDR2 as YNNKEL (reference sequence). The V segment lost 0 bases and the J segment 3 bases; nucleotides outside the gene matches: 3. The CDR3 spells CASSQDLTSGSYEQYF. CDR3 bases: TGTGCCAGCAGCCAAGATCTGACTAGCGGGAGCTACGAGCAGTACTTC.

This clone has just one count. V gene TRBV5-1 combines with J gene TRBJ1-2, with D possibly TRBD1 on 6 matching bases. Trimming removed 1 base from V and 6 bases from J, with 10 bases in between. This CDR3 has 13 amino acids. Germline loops: CDR1 SGHRS, CDR2 YFSETQ. The CDR3 DNA follows: TGCGCCAGCAGCTTGTCAGGGGATGATGGCTACACCTTC. Its protein product is CASSLSGDDGYTF.

The chain combines TRBV5-1 with TRBJ2-3, with 12 bases aligning to TRBD2. CDR1 SGHRS and CDR2 YFSETQ come from the germline V gene. The CDR3 covers 16 residues. V was pared by 4 bases and J by 3 bases, with 6 bases of the junction left unmatched. This CDR3 is CASSTPTSGGTDTQYF. CDR3 DNA sequence: TGCGCCAGCAGCACCCCAACTAGCGGGGGGACAGATACGCAGTATTTT.

This clone has more than one count but fewer than ten. The rearrangement joins TRBV7-2 to TRBJ2-2; perhaps TRBD2 as D (6 bases). The germline V and J ends were trimmed by 3 bases and 7 bases, with 9 bases remaining between them. Germline CDR1 reads SGHTA; CDR2 reads FQGNSA. The CDR3 sequence is 13 residues long. This CDR3 is CASSLTSHGELFF. In DNA, the CDR3 is TGTGCCAGCAGCTTGACTAGTCACGGGGAGCTGTTTTTT.

The V and J genes are TRBV19 and TRBJ1-3; weak D call: TRBD1 (6 bases). The germline gives CDR1 LNHDA, CDR2 SQIVND (reference sequence). Deletions cut 1 base from V and 2 bases from J, with 15 bases between. The CDR3 runs to 17 residues. The CDR3 nucleotides are TGTGCCAGTAGTATAGTCGGACAGCGGGAGACTGGAAACACCATATATTTT. Amino acid sequence: CASSIVGQRETGNTIYF. Using reference TRBV19 and TRBJ1-3 for the parts outside the CDR3, the full variable domain is DGGITQSPKYLFRKEGQNVTLSCEQNLNHDAMYWYRQDPGQGLRLIYYSQIVNDFQKGDIAEGYSVSREKKESFPLTVTSAQKNPTAFYLCASSIVGQRETGNTIYFGEGSWLTVV.

J is TRBJ1-2 and V is TRBV29-1; D is unclear. The CDR3 has 14 amino acids. V lost 7 bases, J lost 1 base, and 16 bases lay in between. Germline CDR1 reads SQVTM; CDR2 reads ANQGSEA. CDR3 region: CSAPLNGVNYGYTF. Written as DNA, the CDR3 is TGCAGCGCTCCTTTAAACGGGGTTAACTATGGCTACACCTTC.